This is a list of T cell receptor beta chains from one sample in a study of blood T cell repertoires in COVID-19. The method was immunoSEQ multiplex PCR; TCRdb's version includes in-frame clones alone and lacks a portion of them. The sample lists some 330,000 clones; 75% to 90% were seen once. What was sequenced was PBMCs or T cells enriched from blood (not recorded which). The receptors come from a woman aged 45-60 years who had recovered from COVID-19. The CDR3 runs from the conserved cysteine through the conserved F or W. Fields, in order: CDR3 length, clone size, J gene, V gene, D gene, CDR3 DNA, CDR3 protein. D genes are given only for firm matches. Some rows have no size entry. The others give once, few or many, or a class for an expanded clone.

15 | - | TRBJ1-6 | TRBV3-1/TRBV3-2 | TRBD1 | TGTGCCAGCAGCCAAGAAACAGGGGGTAATTCACCCCTCCACTTT | CASSQETGGNSPLHF
16 | - | TRBJ2-7 | TRBV6-1 | TRBD2 | TGTGCCAGCAGTGCACTCCTAGCGGGAGGCTCCTACGAGCAGTACTTC | CASSALLAGGSYEQYF
15 | few | TRBJ1-6 | TRBV6-5 | - | TGTGCCAGCAGTCAGAACGGACAGCCCAATTCACCCCTCCACTTT | CASSQNGQPNSPLHF
13 | few | TRBJ1-2 | TRBV4-1 | - | TGCGCCAGCAGCCCCCGCCAGGCGACAGGCTACACCTTC | CASSPRQATGYTF
15 | - | TRBJ2-5 | TRBV7-8 | - | TGTGCCAGCAGCCCAACCACTCTAGCGAGGGAGACCCAGTACTTC | CASSPTTLARETQYF
13 | - | TRBJ2-7 | TRBV2 | - | TGTGCCACCCGGAGGGACGGCGGCAACGAGCAGTACTTC | CATRRDGGNEQYF
14 | - | TRBJ1-5 | TRBV5-1 | - | TGCGCCAGCAGCTCCGGAGGAGGGAATCAGCCCCAGCATTTT | CASSSGGGNQPQHF
13 | - | TRBJ2-5 | TRBV30 | TRBD1 | TGTGCCTGGAGTGCAAACAGGGGAGAGACCCAGTACTTC | CAWSANRGETQYF
16 | - | TRBJ2-3 | TRBV5-4 | TRBD2 | TGTGCCAGCAGCCCAGGGACTAGCGGGCGCCGGGATACGCAGTATTTT | CASSPGTSGRRDTQYF
18 | - | TRBJ2-3 | TRBV4-3 | - | TGCGCCAGCAGCCTCACGCGATCTAGTCGGTTCCCCCCAGATACGCAGTATTTT | CASSLTRSSRFPPDTQYF
16 | - | TRBJ1-6 | TRBV5-1 | TRBD1 | TGCGCCAGCAGCTTAAGTGGGACAGGGAATAATTCACCCCTCCACTTT | CASSLSGTGNNSPLHF
16 | - | TRBJ2-7 | TRBV28 | - | TGTGCCAGCAGTTTATCCTCGACTGAACCCTCCTACGAGCAGTACTTC | CASSLSSTEPSYEQYF
16 | - | TRBJ2-6 | TRBV7-8 | - | TGTGCCAGCAGCTGGATCGCAGGGGCTGGGGCCAACGTCCTGACTTTC | CASSWIAGAGANVLTF
15 | - | TRBJ1-1 | TRBV5-5 | - | TGTGCCAGCAGCTTCGCCAGTACAGGGCTTCCGAAAGCTTTCTTT | CASSFASTGLPKAFF
15 | - | TRBJ1-5 | TRBV27 | - | TGTGCCAGCAGTTTATCTCAGTTTAGCAATCAGCCCCAGCATTTT | CASSLSQFSNQPQHF
19 | few | TRBJ1-1 | TRBV7-9 | - | TGTGCCAGCAGCTTTCGGGGACAACAGGGAAGGGTGAGGGACACTGAAGCTTTCTTT | CASSFRGQQGRVRDTEAFF
15 | - | TRBJ1-6 | TRBV5-5 | - | TGTGCCAGCAGCTTGGACACAGGGCGGGATTCACCCCTCCACTTT | CASSLDTGRDSPLHF
15 | - | TRBJ2-7 | TRBV4-1 | - | TGCGCCAGCAGCCAGCAACTAGGGTCTTCGCGGGAGCAGTACTTC | CASSQQLGSSREQYF
17 | - | TRBJ1-2 | TRBV5-1 | TRBD1 | TGCGCCCGCAGCTTGGGGGGGCAGACAGGGGCGAACTATGGCTACACCTTC | CARSLGGQTGANYGYTF
13 | - | TRBJ2-1 | TRBV9 | - | TGTGCCAGCAGCGTAGGGGGGCCGGCCGAGCAGTTCTTC | CASSVGGPAEQFF
15 | - | TRBJ1-4 | TRBV4-3 | TRBD1 | TGCGCCAGCAGCCAACAACAGGGGCCAAGGGAAAAACTGTTTTTT | CASSQQQGPREKLFF
16 | once | TRBJ2-1 | TRBV7-3 | - | TGTGCCAGCAGCTTGAACAGGGCTAGCGGTTACAATGAGCAGTTCTTC | CASSLNRASGYNEQFF
14 | - | TRBJ1-5 | TRBV7-2 | - | TGTGCCAGCAGCTTAGGCCTCCGGAATCAGCCCCAGCATTTT | CASSLGLRNQPQHF
14 | - | TRBJ2-1 | TRBV5-1 | - | TGCGCCAGCAGCTTACAGGGTCAAAGTAATGAGCAGTTCTTC | CASSLQGQSNEQFF
14 | - | TRBJ2-7 | TRBV15 | TRBD1 | TGTGCCACCAGCAGGCCCGACAGGGATCACGAGCAGTACTTC | CATSRPDRDHEQYF
16 | - | TRBJ2-2 | TRBV4-2 | - | TGTGCCAGCAGCCGCGAAGGCCCCGGGGATAGCGGGGAGCTGTTTTTT | CASSREGPGDSGELFF
13 | - | TRBJ1-1 | TRBV18 | TRBD1 | TGTGCCAGCTCACCTGACAGGGGAACTGAAGCTTTCTTT | CASSPDRGTEAFF
14 | - | TRBJ1-1 | TRBV19 | TRBD1 | TGTGCCAGTAGACCGGGACAGGCGTACACTGAAGCTTTCTTT | CASRPGQAYTEAFF
18 | - | TRBJ1-1 | TRBV15 | TRBD1 | TGTGCCACCAGCAGAGGCAACAGGGGAATGCGGTTGTACACTGAAGCTTTCTTT | CATSRGNRGMRLYTEAFF
14 | once | TRBJ1-4 | TRBV5-1 | - | TGCGCCAGCAGACCGGGGTGGGAGGATGAAAAACTGTTTTTT | CASRPGWEDEKLFF
12 | - | TRBJ1-2 | TRBV7-2 | TRBD1 | TGTGCCAGCAGCGCGGACAGGTTTGACTACACCTTC | CASSADRFDYTF
14 | - | TRBJ2-1 | TRBV29-1 | - | TGCAGCGTTGAGGGCAGGAGGGCCTACAATGAGCAGTTCTTC | CSVEGRRAYNEQFF
16 | few | TRBJ1-2 | TRBV5-1 | - | TGCGCCAGCAGCCCCATTATTTCAGGGCCCAACTATGGCTACACCTTC | CASSPIISGPNYGYTF
14 | once | TRBJ1-2 | TRBV30 | TRBD1 | TGTGCCTGGGCGACAGGGTCATTGGGGTATGGCTACACCTTC | CAWATGSLGYGYTF
11 | few | TRBJ1-2 | TRBV29-1 | - | TGCAGCGTGTCCCGGGACTATGGCTACACCTTC | CSVSRDYGYTF
13 | - | TRBJ2-7 | TRBV11-3 | - | TGTGCCAGCAGATTTTCAGGGTCTTACGAGCAGTACTTC | CASRFSGSYEQYF
15 | - | TRBJ2-3 | TRBV10-3 | TRBD1 | TGTGCCATCAGTGAAAGGGGGCCGCCCACAGATACGCAGTATTTT | CAISERGPPTDTQYF
15 | - | TRBJ1-2 | TRBV5-1 | TRBD1 | TGCGCCAGCAGCTTGGCTGGACAGGGGGCCGGCGGCTACACCTTC | CASSLAGQGAGGYTF
15 | - | TRBJ1-2 | TRBV18 | - | TGTGCCAGCTCACCACAGGCACAGGCCGACTATGGCTACACCTTC | CASSPQAQADYGYTF
13 | - | TRBJ1-1 | TRBV7-3 | - | TGTGCCAGCAGCGAACAGGGTACAGGTGAAGCTTTCTTT | CASSEQGTGEAFF
15 | - | TRBJ2-6 | TRBV27 | - | TGTGCCAGCAGTTTATACTTATCTGGGGCCAACGTCCTGACTTTC | CASSLYLSGANVLTF
14 | - | TRBJ2-5 | TRBV15 | - | TGTGCCACCAGCGGTATAGGGGGGGCAGAGACCCAGTACTTC | CATSGIGGAETQYF
14 | - | TRBJ1-2 | TRBV24-1 | - | TGTGCCACCTCCCCGAAAGGGGGTCACGGTGGCTACACCTTC | CATSPKGGHGGYTF
15 | - | TRBJ2-1 | TRBV7-2 | TRBD2 | TGTGCCAGCAGCAGAGCGGGGGGACCCTCCAATGAGCAGTTCTTC | CASSRAGGPSNEQFF
14 | - | TRBJ1-2 | TRBV5-1 | TRBD1 | TGCGCCAGCAGCGTGGGGGGACAGGAGGATGGCTACACCTTC | CASSVGGQEDGYTF
16 | once | TRBJ2-4 | TRBV27 | TRBD2 | TGTGCCAGCAGTTTAGTTGGGGGGGTAGCCAAAAACATTCAGTACTTC | CASSLVGGVAKNIQYF
14 | - | TRBJ2-7 | TRBV5-5 | TRBD1 | TGTGCCAGCAGCTGGATGACAGGGAACTACGAGCAGTACTTC | CASSWMTGNYEQYF
11 | few | TRBJ1-1 | TRBV20-1 | - | TGCAGTGCGGAGAAGAACACTGAAGCTTTCTTT | CSAEKNTEAFF
15 | - | TRBJ1-1 | TRBV5-5 | - | TGTGCCAGCAGCTCTACCTCGCGGAGTAACACTGAAGCTTTCTTT | CASSSTSRSNTEAFF
14 | - | TRBJ1-1 | TRBV25-1 | - | TGTGCCAGCCGCCCCCTGGGGGGGAACACTGAAGCTTTCTTT | CASRPLGGNTEAFF
13 | - | TRBJ2-7 | TRBV28 | - | TGTGCCAGCAGCCTGGACAGTTACTACGAGCAGTACTTC | CASSLDSYYEQYF
12 | few | TRBJ1-6 | TRBV30 | - | TGTGCCTGGAGTCAGTATAATTCACCCCTCCACTTT | CAWSQYNSPLHF
16 | few | TRBJ1-1 | TRBV18 | - | TGTGCCAGCTCACCACCTCTTCGCGGGTCTGGTACTGAAGCTTTCTTT | CASSPPLRGSGTEAFF